Listed here are 21 T cell receptor beta chains from one sample, sequenced in a study of control samples from healthy donors and cancer patients. Clones were read by immunoSEQ multiplex PCR, and TCRdb kept only the in-frame ones, dropping some. Among about 160,000 clones listed, about 94% were seen once. Sequencing used blood. These receptors all stem from a woman aged 40 to 55 in good health.

The V gene is TRBV7-2, the J gene TRBJ2-3; 11 bases map to TRBD2. With V trimmed by 1 base and J by 4 bases, 4 bases remained unmatched. Germline loops: CDR1 SGHTA, CDR2 FQGNSA. This CDR3 is built from 16 residues. The CDR3 sequence: CASSLGLAGGADTQYF. The CDR3, as DNA: TGTGCCAGCAGCTTAGGCCTAGCGGGAGGCGCAGATACGCAGTATTTT. The full variable domain, in which reference TRBV7-2 and TRBJ2-3 provide the parts outside the CDR3, is GAGVSQSPSNKVTEKGKDVELRCDPISGHTALYWYRQSLGQGLEFLIYFQGNSAPDKSGLPSDRFSAERTGGSVSTLTIQRTQQEDSAVYLCASSLGLAGGADTQYFGPGTRLTVL.

This clone was seen once. In DNA, the CDR3 is TGTAAAGCCGGGGACAGTTATGGCTACACCTTC. Its translation: CKAGDSYGYTF. The chain combines TRBV18 with TRBJ1-2; 7 nucleotides agree with TRBD1. Germline V lookup: CDR1 KGHSH, CDR2 LQKENI. This CDR3 comprises 11 residues.

Notes on this clone: Germline is not matched at one junction end, which may reflect a read error. This chain connects TRBV3-1 (or the pseudogene TRBV3-2) to TRBJ2-2; no definite D call. CDR1 is LGHDT, CDR2 YNNKEL, per germline (reference sequence). The CDR3 is 14 amino acids. The DNA of the CDR3 is TGTGCCAGCAACCAAGCAGTCTACACCGGGGAGCTGTTTTTT. It yields the protein CASNQAVYTGELFF.

The V call is TRBV7-2, the J call TRBJ1-2; weak D call: TRBD1 (6 bases). The CDR3 spans 14 residues. Between the trimmed V and J ends, which lost 4 bases and 1 base, there was a span of 10 bases. Germline V gives CDR1 SGHTA, CDR2 FQGNSA. The CDR3 coding sequence is TGTGCCAGCAGCTGGCGGACAGATAACTATGGCTACACCTTC. Translated: CASSWRTDNYGYTF.

The chain combines TRBV6-2 or TRBV6-3 with TRBJ2-3; D may be TRBD1 (6 bases). This CDR3 contains 17 residues. The V gene lost 6 bases and the J gene lost 0 bases, with 19 bases spanning the gap. Germline loops: CDR1 MNHEY, CDR2 SVGEGT. CDR3 loop: CASSPRRQVPSTDTQYF. The CDR3, as DNA: TGTGCCAGCAGCCCTCGCAGACAGGTTCCTAGCACAGATACGCAGTATTTT.

The rearrangement joins TRBV12-5 to TRBJ2-5; D is uncertain. Germline-derived CDR1 and CDR2 are LGHNT and FRNRAP. The CDR3 spans 11 residues. V shed 5 bases and J shed 5 bases, with 6 bases lying between them. CDR3 coding DNA: TGTGCTAGTGGTATCCGGGAGACCCAGTACTTC. This encodes CASGIRETQYF.

This clone was seen once. The chain combines TRBV27 with TRBJ1-3; 7 bases fit TRBD1. J gave up 3 bases and V 10 bases, and 3 bases lay outside the gene matches. The CDR3 consists of 12 residues. The germline V gene has CDR1 MNHEY and CDR2 SMNVEV (reference sequence). CDR3 loop: CATRGGGNTIYF. The DNA for the CDR3 is TGTGCCACCAGGGGGGGTGGAAACACCATATATTTT.

The chain employs TRBV7-2 and TRBJ1-1, with 9 bases fitting TRBD1. This CDR3 is 17 amino acids long. Germline CDR1 reads SGHTA; CDR2 reads FQGNSA. V gave up 3 bases and J gave up 0 bases; unmatched junction bases: 8. The CDR3 nucleotides are TGTGCCAGCAGCTTGAGGACAGGGGCTAAGATGAACACTGAAGCTTTCTTT. Its translation: CASSLRTGAKMNTEAFF.

The V gene is TRBV24-1, the J gene TRBJ2-1; TRBD2 is a possible D gene (6 bases). V shed 1 base and J shed 10 bases, with 13 bases lying between them. In germline, CDR1 is KGHDR, CDR2 SFDVKD. This CDR3 has 14 amino acids. Here the CDR3 reads CATSDFGGAGEQFF. The CDR3 DNA reads as TGTGCCACCAGTGATTTTGGCGGGGCGGGGGAGCAGTTCTTC.

The rearrangement joins TRBV15 to TRBJ2-7, with TRBD1 identical over 11 bases. The germline V gene encodes CDR1 LNHNV and CDR2 YYDKDF (reference sequence). V trimming: 0 bases; J trimming: 5 bases; junction bases outside the gene matches: 6. The CDR3 sequence is 16 residues long. The CDR3 DNA reads as TGTGCCACCAGCAGAGATTTCGGGGACAGGGGGAACGAGCAGTACTTC. Protein sequence: CATSRDFGDRGNEQYF.

The CDR3, as DNA: TGCGCCAGCAGCCAAGATTGGACACTAAACTCTGGAAACACCATATATTTT. Translated, it gives CASSQDWTLNSGNTIYF. V and J are TRBV4-3 and TRBJ1-3, with D possibly being TRBD1 (5 bases). This CDR3 is built from 17 residues. Trimming took 0 bases from V and 0 from J, leaving 12 bases between them. CDR1 is LGHNA, CDR2 YSLEER, per germline.

Remarks on this clone: Mismatch with germline at one junction end may stem from a read error. V gene TRBV13 combines with J gene TRBJ1-1; TRBD1 matches at 7 bases. The CDR3 is made up of 14 amino acids. Looked up from germline, CDR1 is PRHDT and CDR2 is FYEKMQ (reference sequence). Written as DNA, the CDR3 is TGTGCCTGCAGAAGAGGGGGCGCGGACACTGAAGCTTTCTTT. The encoded protein is CACRRGGADTEAFF.

This chain joins TRBV5-4 and TRBJ1-2; D not certain. CDR1 is SGHNT, CDR2 YYREEE, per germline (reference sequence). The CDR3 sequence is 13 residues long. V gave up 0 bases and J gave up 2 bases, with 5 bases separating them. CDR3 coding DNA: TGTGCCAGCAGCTTGGGGCAGAACTATGGCTACACCTTC. The encoded protein is CASSLGQNYGYTF. Drawing the rest from reference TRBV5-4 and TRBJ1-2, the complete variable domain is ETGVTQSPTHLIKTRGQQVTLRCSSQSGHNTVSWYQQALGQGPQFIFQYYREEENGRGNFPPRFSGLQFPNYSSELNVNALELDDSALYLCASSLGQNYGYTFGSGTRLTVV.

V gene TRBV3-1 (or the pseudogene TRBV3-2) combines with J gene TRBJ1-4; D is ambiguous. V was pared by 1 base and J by 4 bases, with 4 bases between. The CDR3 has 13 residues. The germline V gene has CDR1 LGHDT and CDR2 YNNKEL (reference sequence). CDR3 amino acids: CASSQAINEKLFF. The DNA for the CDR3 is TGTGCCAGCAGCCAAGCAATTAATGAAAAACTGTTTTTT.

This chain uses TRBV5-4 with TRBJ2-1, with D tentatively TRBD2 (6 bases). V was pared by 0 bases and J by 2 bases, with 9 bases between. Germline V lookup: CDR1 SGHNT, CDR2 YYREEE (reference sequence). The CDR3 is 15 amino acids. As DNA, the CDR3 is TGTGCCAGCAGCTTGGACGGGAGAGCCTACAATGAGCAGTTCTTC. Amino acid sequence: CASSLDGRAYNEQFF. Based on the CDR3 plus reference TRBV5-4 and TRBJ2-1, the full variable domain is ETGVTQSPTHLIKTRGQQVTLRCSSQSGHNTVSWYQQALGQGPQFIFQYYREEENGRGNFPPRFSGLQFPNYSSELNVNALELDDSALYLCASSLDGRAYNEQFFGPGTRLTVL.

In DNA form, the CDR3 reads TGCGCCAGCAGGCGGGAGGTAGCTCCGAAAAACATTCAGTACTTC. Translation: CASRREVAPKNIQYF. The chain carries TRBV4-1 and TRBJ2-4; 8 positions match TRBD2. With V trimmed by 6 bases and J by 4 bases, 8 bases remained unmatched. Germline V CDR1 and CDR2: MGHRA, YSYEKL. The CDR3 loop spans 15 amino acids.

This sequence joins TRBV27 and TRBJ1-2; no clear D. Germline assignment: CDR1 MNHEY and CDR2 SMNVEV (reference sequence). V was pared by 3 bases and J by 3 bases, with 11 bases between. This CDR3 region has 14 residues. CDR3 nucleotide sequence: TGTGCCAGCAGTTTGACTGGCGGCCACTATGGCTACACCTTC. This gives the protein CASSLTGGHYGYTF.

The gene calls are TRBV5-4 and TRBJ2-5; maybe TRBD1 (8 bases). Germline V gives CDR1 SGHNT, CDR2 YYREEE (reference sequence). Trimming cost V 6 bases and J 2 bases, with 32 bases left between them. This CDR3 has 20 residues. CDR3 sequence (DNA): TGTGCCAGCATGTCCCCATTACAGGGGGAGGGCCTACTAGGGCAAGAGACCCAGTACTTC. This gives the protein CASMSPLQGEGLLGQETQYF.

The J gene is TRBJ1-1, the V gene TRBV5-1; D not resolved. With 5 bases removed from V and 0 bases from J, the gap between germline ends came to 14 bases. The germline V gene encodes CDR1 SGHRS and CDR2 YFSETQ. The CDR3 has 15 residues. CDR3: CASRNKSPMNTEAFF. CDR3 coding DNA: TGCGCCAGCAGAAATAAGTCCCCTATGAACACTGAAGCTTTCTTT.

J is TRBJ1-1 and V is TRBV5-4, with D possibly being TRBD1 (6 bases). Trimming took 4 bases from V and 6 from J, leaving 16 bases between them. In germline, CDR1 is SGHNT, CDR2 YYREEE (reference sequence). CDR3 size: 14 residues. CDR3 DNA sequence: TGTGCCAGCAGCGCAGAGGGGGACATTTCTGAAGCTTTCTTT. It encodes CASSAEGDISEAFF.

This sequence joins TRBV27 and TRBJ1-5, with D perhaps matching TRBD1 (6 bases). This CDR3 is built from 17 residues. The germline V and J ends were trimmed by 2 bases and 0 bases, with 14 bases remaining between them. In germline, CDR1 is MNHEY, CDR2 SMNVEV (reference sequence). CDR3 bases: TGTGCCAGCAGTTTAAGAGGAGGGGGGATTAGCAATCAGCCCCAGCATTTT. Its translation: CASSLRGGGISNQPQHF.